The 10 T cell receptor beta chains given below trace back to one sample, sequenced in a study of Ad26.COV2.S vaccination and SARS-CoV-2 variants (dated by TCRdb to about 2021). Library creation used the immunoSEQ multiplex PCR assay. This immuneACCESS table, as held by TCRdb, lists in-frame sequences with V and J called but not all clones. Of the missing ones, under half trace to an unresolved V gene in checked studies; the others have no known cause. The sample table records over 400,000 clones; roughly nine tenths of these occur just once. The ten largest clones capture around 2.6% of the sample. Taken with the paper, the label for treatment or condition translates to: over 15 received Ad26.COV2.S at low or high dose, single or two shots; several received placebo; per-sample allocation not given. For vaccine and placebo recipients, repertoires were sequenced using samples collected on day 63 after the first injection.

The material was peripheral blood, obtained in a trial of Ad26.COV2.S vaccine versus placebo. The source is a person aged 18-65 years who received the Ad26.COV2.S COVID-19 vaccine or a placebo.

This chain connects TRBV18 to TRBJ2-2, with unresolved D. Germline V gives CDR1 KGHSH, CDR2 LQKENI. V was pared by 3 bases and J by 3 bases, with 8 bases between. The CDR3 loop spans 14 amino acids. CDR3 nucleotide sequence: TGTGCCAGCTCACCCCCAGGATACACCGGGGAGCTGTTTTTT. Amino acids: CASSPPGYTGELFF.

The chain links TRBV27 to TRBJ1-1; D is ambiguous. V shed 1 base and J shed 1 base, with 4 bases lying between them. CDR3 size: 13 residues. The germline CDR1 and CDR2 sequences are MNHEY and SMNVEV (reference sequence). The CDR3 loop reads CASSLWENTEAFF. In DNA, the CDR3 is TGTGCCAGCAGTTTATGGGAGAACACTGAAGCTTTCTTT.

V gene TRBV15 combines with J gene TRBJ1-5, with a weak D call TRBD1 (6 bases). Trimming shortened V by 3 bases and J by 1 base, and 19 bases separated the two germline ends. The germline CDR1 and CDR2 sequences are LNHNV and YYDKDF (reference sequence). This CDR3 has 18 amino acids. The CDR3 protein is CATSSLRGASISNQPQHF. The CDR3 DNA follows: TGTGCCACCAGCAGCCTACGGGGGGCCAGTATAAGCAATCAGCCCCAGCATTTT.

The rearrangement uses TRBV11-1 and TRBJ2-7; unclear D gene. From germline, CDR1 is SGHAT and CDR2 FQDESV (reference sequence). V was cut by 4 bases and J by 5 bases, with 15 bases left in between. The CDR3 extends over 14 amino acids. This CDR3 reads CASSSAWLHDEQYF. CDR3 bases: TGTGCCAGCAGCTCGGCCTGGCTACACGACGAGCAGTACTTC.

With regard to this clone: Within the sample, other DNA sequences also encode this same CDR3. The chain employs TRBV11-2 and TRBJ2-1, with 8 nucleotides matching TRBD2. CDR1 is SGHAT and CDR2 is FQNNGV in the germline V gene. There are 15 residues in the CDR3. V was pared by 1 base and J by 7 bases, with 6 bases of the junction left unmatched. CDR3 sequence reads: CASSLGAGGLNEQFF. The CDR3 nucleotides read TGTGCCAGCAGCTTAGGGGCGGGGGGCCTAAATGAGCAGTTCTTC.

The V and J genes are TRBV11-3 and TRBJ2-2, with D perhaps TRBD2 (7 bases). The germline CDR1 and CDR2 sequences are SGHNT and YENEEA. The CDR3 is 15 residues long. V gave up 5 bases and J gave up 6 bases, with 16 bases separating them. The chain's CDR3 is CASSRGGFVAGELFF. The DNA for the CDR3 is TGTGCCAGCAGCAGGGGGGGTTTTGTTGCCGGGGAGCTGTTTTTT.

As regards this clone: One end of the junction is discordant with germline, which a read error may explain. This rearrangement joins TRBV29-1 to TRBJ1-1; TRBD1 aligns across 11 bases. Germline loops: CDR1 SQVTM, CDR2 ANQGSEA. The CDR3 contains 13 residues. The CDR3 spells CSVGDRGNAEAFF. The CDR3 DNA sequence: TGCAGCGTTGGGGACAGGGGGAACGCTGAAGCTTTCTTT.

V and J are TRBV9 and TRBJ2-1; 14 nucleotides agree with TRBD2. The germline V gene has CDR1 SGDLS and CDR2 YYNGEE. CDR3 length: 17 amino acids. With 1 base clipped from V and 6 bases from J, the junction kept 6 bases outside the gene matches. CDR3 in DNA: TGTGCCAGCAGCGTAAGTCCGGGACTAGCGGGGGTCAATGAGCAGTTCTTC. It specifies CASSVSPGLAGVNEQFF.

This rearrangement joins TRBV15 to TRBJ2-3; no definite D call. V gave up 0 bases and J gave up 14 bases, with 15 bases separating them. CDR1 and CDR2 (germline): LNHNV, YYDKDF (reference sequence). The CDR3 sequence is 13 residues long. CDR3 sequence reads: CATSREQPSGVYF. CDR3 in DNA: TGTGCCACCAGCAGAGAACAGCCCAGTGGGGTGTATTTT.

The chain carries TRBV5-4 and TRBJ1-1; no definite D call. The length of the CDR3 is 15 residues. V was trimmed by 2 bases and J by 1 base, leaving 12 bases between them. Germline V lookup: CDR1 SGHNT, CDR2 YYREEE (reference sequence). The CDR3 sequence is CASSLWARPNTEAFF. The CDR3 bases are TGTGCCAGCAGCTTATGGGCTCGGCCGAACACTGAAGCTTTCTTT.